These T cell receptor beta chains were read from a single sample in a study of CD8+CD57+ T cells in acquired aplastic anemia. TCRdb reprocessed the reads with MiXCR, giving one entry per CDR3 protein. Among some 170,000 distinct CDR3 sequences listed, around half were seen once. Sequencing input: sorted CD4+, CD8+, or CD8+CD57+ T cells (not recorded which) from PBMCs. The receptors were gathered from a human donor with aplastic anemia. The CDR3 runs from the conserved cysteine through the conserved F or W. A D gene is named only where the DNA matches it firmly. Some rows have no size entry. The others give once, few or many, or a class for an expanded clone.

TRBJ1-5 | . | TRBV7-2 | . | CASSLMGNQPQHF | TGTGCCAGCAGCTTGATGGGCAATCAGCCCCAGCATTTT
TRBJ2-1 | . | TRBV19 | . | CASSMAGNNQQFF | TGTGCCAGTTCCATGGCTGGGAACAATCAGCAGTTCTTC
TRBJ2-2 | TRBD1 | TRBV5-1 | many | CASSLPGGYTGELFF | TGCGCCAGCAGCCTCCCAGGGGGTTACACCGGGGAGCTGTTTTTT
TRBJ1-6 | TRBD1 | TRBV10-3 | few | CAISWTGDINNSPLHF | TGTGCCATCAGTTGGACAGGAGACATCAATAATTCACCCCTCCACTTT
TRBJ2-3 | TRBD2 | TRBV24-1 | many | CATSDAPSGGGTDTQYF | TGTGCCACCAGTGATGCCCCCAGCGGGGGCGGCACAGATACGCAGTATTTT
TRBJ2-7 | . | TRBV5-4 | many | CASSLVLGDPYEQYF | TGTGCCAGCAGCTTGGTGTTGGGGGACCCCTACGAGCAGTACTTC
TRBJ1-2 | TRBD1 | TRBV7-9 | many | CASSLDRGPGNYGYTF | TGTGCCAGCAGCTTAGACAGGGGGCCCGGTAACTATGGCTACACCTTC
TRBJ2-1 | TRBD1 | TRBV19 | . | CASSEGQGLNEQFF | TGTGCCAGTAGCGAGGGACAGGGGCTTAATGAGCAGTTCTTC
TRBJ1-2 | . | TRBV24-1 | . | CATTPRGAGYTF | TGTGCCACCACCCCAAGGGGAGCGGGCTACACCTTC
TRBJ2-1 | . | TRBV6-1 | few | CASQGSDRDEQFF | TGTGCCAGCCAGGGGTCTGACCGGGATGAGCAGTTCTTC
TRBJ2-5 | TRBD1 | TRBV19 | many | CASSWDSKRETQYF | TGTGCCAGTAGTTGGGACAGCAAGAGGGAGACCCAGTACTTC
TRBJ2-6 | . | TRBV10-3 | . | CAISDGSGANVLTF | TGTGCCATCAGTGACGGCTCTGGGGCCAACGTCCTGACTTTC
TRBJ2-3 | TRBD1 | TRBV4-3 | . | CASSQGQGYTDTQYF | TGCGCCAGCAGCCAAGGACAGGGGTACACAGATACGCAGTATTTT
TRBJ1-5 | . | TRBV19 | many | CASSILGGEQPQHF | TGTGCCAGTAGTATATTGGGGGGAGAACAGCCCCAGCATTTT
TRBJ1-2 | TRBD1 | TRBV6-1 | . | CASRTTGQGRGYTF | TGTGCCAGCAGAACAACGGGACAGGGCCGTGGCTACACCTTC
TRBJ1-1 | TRBD1 | TRBV2 | medium-sized | CASKVTGVTEAFF | TGTGCCAGCAAGGTGACAGGGGTTACTGAAGCTTTCTTT
TRBJ2-1 | . | TRBV5-5 | many | CASTYSPLDNEQFF | TGTGCCAGCACCTACTCCCCTTTGGACAATGAGCAGTTCTTC
TRBJ2-3 | . | TRBV27 | few | CASIKRSTDTQYF | TGTGCCAGCATCAAGCGGAGCACAGATACGCAGTATTTT